Given below is one TCR beta chain in context. Its antigen is still unknown. The CDR3 sequence is 17 residues long. With V trimmed by 7 bases and J by 0 bases, 8 bases remained unmatched. Germline V CDR1 and CDR2: DFQATT, SNEGSKA (reference sequence). The data derive from a study of T cell repertoires in cytomegalovirus infection. Study as a whole: Through public TCR beta signatures, both CMV infection and matching HLA type were indicated. Overall study findings and caveats: HLA-C-restricted, CMV-specific TCR beta clonotypes were dominant ex vivo.

TCRdb called the reads again in MiXCR, with one record for every CDR3 protein. The data contain fewer than 550,000 distinct CDR3 sequences, 16% of them singletons. Sequencing was performed on CD8+ T cells from PBMCs. This chain joins TRBV20-1 and TRBJ2-6, with TRBD2 matching over 11 bases. The origin of this receptor is a human donor in good health (CMV status not recorded). Some clones in this sample may be carry-over from other donors' samples. CDR3 in amino acids: CSVPLAGALSGANVLTF. The CDR3 DNA follows: TGCAGTGTCCCACTAGCGGGAGCGCTCTCTGGGGCCAACGTCCTGACTTTC.